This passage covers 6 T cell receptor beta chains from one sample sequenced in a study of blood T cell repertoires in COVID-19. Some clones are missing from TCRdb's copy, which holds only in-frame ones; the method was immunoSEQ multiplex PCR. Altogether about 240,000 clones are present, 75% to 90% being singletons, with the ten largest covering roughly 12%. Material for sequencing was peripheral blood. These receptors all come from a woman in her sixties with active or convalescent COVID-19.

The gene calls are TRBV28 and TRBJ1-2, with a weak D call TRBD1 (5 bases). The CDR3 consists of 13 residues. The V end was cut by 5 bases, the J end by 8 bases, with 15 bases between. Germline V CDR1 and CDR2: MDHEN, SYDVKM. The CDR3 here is CASSPPTVSGYTF. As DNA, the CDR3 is TGTGCCAGCAGTCCCCCGACAGTTTCGGGCTACACCTTC.

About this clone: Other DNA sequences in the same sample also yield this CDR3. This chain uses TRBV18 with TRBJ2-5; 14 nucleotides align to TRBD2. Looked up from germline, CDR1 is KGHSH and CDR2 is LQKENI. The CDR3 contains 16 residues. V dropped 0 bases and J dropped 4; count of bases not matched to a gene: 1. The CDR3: CASSPPGLAGGETQYF. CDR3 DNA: TGTGCCAGCTCACCACCAGGACTAGCGGGGGGAGAGACCCAGTACTTC. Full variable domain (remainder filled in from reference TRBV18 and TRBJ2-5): NAGVMQNPRHLVRRRGQEARLRCSPMKGHSHVYWYRQLPEEGLKFMVYLQKENIIDESGMPKERFSAEFPKEGPSILRIQQVVRGDSAAYFCASSPPGLAGGETQYFGPGTRLLVL.

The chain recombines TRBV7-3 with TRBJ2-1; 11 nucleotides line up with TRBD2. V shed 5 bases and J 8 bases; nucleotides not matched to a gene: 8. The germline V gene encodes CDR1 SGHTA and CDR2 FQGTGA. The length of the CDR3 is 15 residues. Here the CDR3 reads CASSIIAGGYDEQFF. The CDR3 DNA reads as TGTGCCAGCAGCATCATAGCGGGGGGGTACGATGAGCAGTTCTTC.

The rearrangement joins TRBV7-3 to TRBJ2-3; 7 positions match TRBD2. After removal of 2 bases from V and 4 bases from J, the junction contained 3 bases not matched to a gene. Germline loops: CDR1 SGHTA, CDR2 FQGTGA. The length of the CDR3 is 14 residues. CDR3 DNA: TGTGCCAGCAGCTTAGCTGGGGGGGCAGATACGCAGTATTTT. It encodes CASSLAGGADTQYF.

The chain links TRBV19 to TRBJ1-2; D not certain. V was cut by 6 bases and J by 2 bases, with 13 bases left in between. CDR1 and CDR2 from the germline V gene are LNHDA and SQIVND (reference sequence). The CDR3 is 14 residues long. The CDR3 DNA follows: TGTGCCAGTAGCAGCGGACGGACCAACTATGGCTACACCTTC. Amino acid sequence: CASSSGRTNYGYTF.

CDR3 region: CSVGTGASDGYGYTF. In nucleotides, the CDR3 is TGCAGCGTCGGGACAGGGGCTTCCGATGGCTATGGCTACACCTTC. The chain is built from TRBV29-1 and TRBJ1-2; 10 bases agree with TRBD1. This CDR3 has 15 residues. V lost 6 bases to trimming and J lost 4 bases; unmatched junction nucleotides: 11. Germline values: CDR1 SQVTM, CDR2 ANQGSEA.